This T cell receptor (beta chain) appears in the sequencing data of a study of blood T cell repertoires in COVID-19. Study background: Samples representing acute and convalescent COVID-19 were sourced from the United States, Italy and Spain. T cells, B-cell-depleted T cells, or PBMCs supplied cDNA or gDNA.

The CDR3 contains 13 residues. Trimming left V 5 bases short and J 2 bases short, with 12 bases between. Looked up from germline, CDR1 is SQVTM and CDR2 is ANQGSEA. The authors' processing: The assay estimated nucleated cells by amplifying reference gene primers. TCRdb's table, derived via immunoSEQ multiplex PCR, lists solely in-frame clones and lacks some. That table is the source of V, J and clone size, and D and trimming were worked out from the DNA. The data hold fewer than 300,000 clones, with approximately 86% observed a single time. Material: peripheral blood. The sequence derives from a woman under 30 with acute or convalescent COVID-19. This rearrangement joins TRBV29-1 to TRBJ1-1, with D unclear. CDR3 DNA: TGCAGCGTTCGATGGGCCCTTAACACTGAAGCTTTCTTT. It specifies CSVRWALNTEAFF.